These 18 T cell receptor beta chains were all obtained from the same sample, sequenced in a study of cytomegalovirus exposure and HLA in healthy donors. PCR primers comprised 60 Vbeta and 13 Jbeta primers. Sequenced by immunoSEQ multiplex PCR; TCRdb stores in-frame clones only, minus some. The sample lists 80,000 to 95,000 clones; 78% were seen once. Sequencing input: PBMCs. The receptors derive from a man aged 18 to 29 in good health and CMV-seropositive.

CDR3 sequence reads: CASTRGGGYTF. CDR3 in DNA: TGTGCCAGCACCCGGGGAGGTGGCTACACCTTC. This chain uses TRBV9 with TRBJ1-2; D gene uncertain. V was cut by 6 bases and J by 7 bases, with 10 bases left in between. The CDR3 loop spans 11 amino acids. From germline, CDR1 is SGDLS and CDR2 YYNGEE.

The rearrangement links TRBV9 to TRBJ2-2, with TRBD1 matching over 7 bases. Germline V lookup: CDR1 SGDLS, CDR2 YYNGEE. V shed 2 bases, J shed 8 bases, and the junction held 6 bases outside the gene matches. This CDR3 is built from 14 residues. The CDR3 nucleotides are TGTGCCAGCAGCGTCAAACAGGGGACAGGGGAGCTGTTTTTT. Translation: CASSVKQGTGELFF.

The chain combines TRBV28 with TRBJ1-2, with 7 bases lining up with TRBD1. CDR1 is MDHEN, CDR2 SYDVKM, per germline. Trimming at V came to 5 bases and at J to 4 bases, leaving 7 bases not matched to a gene. This CDR3 has 14 amino acids. The CDR3, as DNA: TGTGCCAGCAGTGAAAGGGGGCTTGGCTATGGCTACACCTTC. Translated: CASSERGLGYGYTF.

With respect to this clone: Within the sample, other DNA sequences also encode this same CDR3. The rearrangement joins TRBV5-6 to TRBJ1-2; possible D gene TRBD1, 6 bases. Germline CDR1 reads SGHDT; CDR2 reads YYEEEE. The germline V and J ends were trimmed by 4 bases and 3 bases, with 7 bases remaining between them. This CDR3 contains 12 residues. In nucleotides, the CDR3 is TGTGCCAGCAGCCCAGGGGACTATGGCTACACCTTC. It encodes CASSPGDYGYTF.

This chain joins TRBV7-9 and TRBJ1-2; D might be TRBD1 (6 bases). CDR1 and CDR2 (germline): SEHNR, FQNEAQ (reference sequence). The CDR3 spans 16 residues. Trimming removed 5 bases from V and 0 bases from J, with 16 bases in between. The CDR3 protein is CASSRLRQEANYGYTF. The CDR3 bases are TGTGCCAGCAGCCGTCTCCGACAGGAGGCTAACTATGGCTACACCTTC.

This chain connects TRBV29-1 to TRBJ2-1, with 8 bases fitting TRBD2. This CDR3 contains 14 residues. The germline V gene encodes CDR1 SQVTM and CDR2 ANQGSEA. Losses at the gene ends were 6 bases for V and 1 base for J; bases not matched to a gene: 5. The CDR3: CSVTLAGSYNEQFF. For the CDR3, the DNA is TGCAGCGTAACCTTAGCGGGGTCCTACAATGAGCAGTTCTTC.

The chain joins TRBV15 to TRBJ2-5; possible D gene TRBD2, 6 bases. The length of the CDR3 is 14 residues. Germline values: CDR1 LNHNV, CDR2 YYDKDF (reference sequence). V gave up 4 bases and J gave up 3 bases, with 12 bases separating them. As DNA, the CDR3 is TGTGCCACCAGCACCCGGGACTCAAAAGAGACCCAGTACTTC. Translation: CATSTRDSKETQYF.

The chain combines TRBV6-1 with TRBJ2-7, with 9 nucleotides matching TRBD2. The CDR3 spans 13 residues. After removal of 10 bases from V and 2 bases from J, the junction contained 6 bases not matched to a gene. The germline V gene encodes CDR1 MNHNS and CDR2 SASEGT. CDR3 in DNA: TGTGCCACTCACAGGACTAGCGCCTACGAGCAGTACTTC. Protein: CATHRTSAYEQYF.

The sample holds a few counts of this clone. The rearrangement links TRBV7-2 to TRBJ2-1; D is uncertain. Germline V gives CDR1 SGHTA, CDR2 FQGNSA. This CDR3 is 15 amino acids long. The germline V and J ends were trimmed by 3 bases and 0 bases, with 9 bases remaining between them. This CDR3 reads CASSFDKSSYNEQFF. CDR3 in DNA: TGTGCCAGCAGCTTCGACAAGAGCTCCTACAATGAGCAGTTCTTC.

This clone was seen a handful of times. V gene TRBV28 combines with J gene TRBJ1-4, with TRBD1 as a possible D gene (5 bases). CDR1 MDHEN and CDR2 SYDVKM come from the germline V gene. The CDR3 is made up of 11 amino acids. The V end was cut by 2 bases, the J end by 11 bases, with 6 bases between. CDR3 sequence reads: CASSLKGKLFF. The CDR3 coding sequence is TGTGCCAGCAGTTTAAAGGGGAAACTGTTTTTT.

The chain recombines TRBV11-1 with TRBJ1-1; D gene unclear. V was shortened by 2 bases and J by 1 base, with 5 bases between the two germline ends. The CDR3 loop spans 13 amino acids. CDR1 and CDR2 (germline): SGHAT, FQDESV (reference sequence). The CDR3 loop reads CASSLIQNTEAFF. CDR3 bases: TGTGCCAGCAGCTTAATCCAGAACACTGAAGCTTTCTTT. The whole variable domain, filled in from reference TRBV11-1 and TRBJ1-1, reads EAEVAQSPRYKITEKSQAVAFWCDPISGHATLYWYRQILGQGPELLVQFQDESVVDDSQLPKDRFSAERLKGVDSTLKIQPAELGDSAMYLCASSLIQNTEAFFGQGTRLTVV.

This clone came up once. V usage is TRBV29-1 and J usage is TRBJ2-1; D gene uncertain. This CDR3 has 13 amino acids. Germline V lookup: CDR1 SQVTM, CDR2 ANQGSEA. Trimming took 2 bases from V and 5 from J, leaving 10 bases between them. CDR3 in DNA: TGCAGCGTTGAATTCGGGTTGGACAATGAGCAGTTCTTC. This encodes CSVEFGLDNEQFF.

The chain joins TRBV4-1 to TRBJ2-2, with 7 positions matching TRBD2. CDR3 length: 15 amino acids. The junction had 5 bases not matched to a gene; V was cut back by 5 bases and J by 2 bases. Germline CDR1 and CDR2: MGHRA and YSYEKL. In DNA, the CDR3 is TGCGCCAGCAGCTCACTAGCGCAAAACACCGGGGAGCTGTTTTTT. It is translated as CASSSLAQNTGELFF.

The V and J genes are TRBV29-1 and TRBJ2-7; TRBD2 matches 10 bases. The CDR3 covers 13 residues. V was clipped by 4 bases and J by 4 bases; unmatched bases: 4. The germline gives CDR1 SQVTM, CDR2 ANQGSEA. The CDR3: CSVGTSGRYEQYF. DNA for the CDR3: TGCAGCGTTGGGACTAGCGGAAGGTACGAGCAGTACTTC.

This clone occurred a few times. The genes are TRBV4-1 and TRBJ1-2; D remains ambiguous. The CDR3 has 15 residues. The germline CDR1 and CDR2 sequences are MGHRA and YSYEKL. V was shortened by 2 bases and J by 8 bases, with 18 bases between the two germline ends. CDR3 region: CASSQSQVVMWGYTF. The CDR3 DNA reads as TGCGCCAGCAGCCAATCGCAGGTGGTAATGTGGGGCTACACCTTC.

This chain's CDR3 is CASSQDFTGSFSQHF. For the CDR3, the DNA is TGCGCCAGCAGCCAAGATTTTACAGGTTCCTTCTCCCAGCATTTT. This sequence joins TRBV4-1 and TRBJ1-5; possible D gene TRBD1, 5 bases. The CDR3 has 15 residues. The V end lost 0 bases, the J end lost 11 bases, and 17 bases lay between the germline ends. The germline V gene encodes CDR1 MGHRA and CDR2 YSYEKL.

This rearrangement joins TRBV19 to TRBJ1-1; D is unclear. This CDR3 contains 14 residues. The ends were cut back, 1 base at V and 5 bases at J, with 11 bases in the middle. Germline CDR1 LNHDA, CDR2 SQIVND (reference sequence). CDR3 in amino acids: CASSIVEGLTEAFF. Written as DNA, the CDR3 is TGTGCCAGTAGTATAGTCGAGGGCTTGACTGAAGCTTTCTTT.

The chain uses TRBV4-1 and TRBJ2-7; D is possibly TRBD1 (6 bases). CDR3 size: 14 residues. Germline assignment: CDR1 MGHRA and CDR2 YSYEKL. The V end lost 4 bases, the J end lost 2 bases, and 12 bases lay between the germline ends. The CDR3 region has the DNA TGCGCCAGCAGCCTCACGGACAGTCCCTACGAGCAGTACTTC. It codes for CASSLTDSPYEQYF.